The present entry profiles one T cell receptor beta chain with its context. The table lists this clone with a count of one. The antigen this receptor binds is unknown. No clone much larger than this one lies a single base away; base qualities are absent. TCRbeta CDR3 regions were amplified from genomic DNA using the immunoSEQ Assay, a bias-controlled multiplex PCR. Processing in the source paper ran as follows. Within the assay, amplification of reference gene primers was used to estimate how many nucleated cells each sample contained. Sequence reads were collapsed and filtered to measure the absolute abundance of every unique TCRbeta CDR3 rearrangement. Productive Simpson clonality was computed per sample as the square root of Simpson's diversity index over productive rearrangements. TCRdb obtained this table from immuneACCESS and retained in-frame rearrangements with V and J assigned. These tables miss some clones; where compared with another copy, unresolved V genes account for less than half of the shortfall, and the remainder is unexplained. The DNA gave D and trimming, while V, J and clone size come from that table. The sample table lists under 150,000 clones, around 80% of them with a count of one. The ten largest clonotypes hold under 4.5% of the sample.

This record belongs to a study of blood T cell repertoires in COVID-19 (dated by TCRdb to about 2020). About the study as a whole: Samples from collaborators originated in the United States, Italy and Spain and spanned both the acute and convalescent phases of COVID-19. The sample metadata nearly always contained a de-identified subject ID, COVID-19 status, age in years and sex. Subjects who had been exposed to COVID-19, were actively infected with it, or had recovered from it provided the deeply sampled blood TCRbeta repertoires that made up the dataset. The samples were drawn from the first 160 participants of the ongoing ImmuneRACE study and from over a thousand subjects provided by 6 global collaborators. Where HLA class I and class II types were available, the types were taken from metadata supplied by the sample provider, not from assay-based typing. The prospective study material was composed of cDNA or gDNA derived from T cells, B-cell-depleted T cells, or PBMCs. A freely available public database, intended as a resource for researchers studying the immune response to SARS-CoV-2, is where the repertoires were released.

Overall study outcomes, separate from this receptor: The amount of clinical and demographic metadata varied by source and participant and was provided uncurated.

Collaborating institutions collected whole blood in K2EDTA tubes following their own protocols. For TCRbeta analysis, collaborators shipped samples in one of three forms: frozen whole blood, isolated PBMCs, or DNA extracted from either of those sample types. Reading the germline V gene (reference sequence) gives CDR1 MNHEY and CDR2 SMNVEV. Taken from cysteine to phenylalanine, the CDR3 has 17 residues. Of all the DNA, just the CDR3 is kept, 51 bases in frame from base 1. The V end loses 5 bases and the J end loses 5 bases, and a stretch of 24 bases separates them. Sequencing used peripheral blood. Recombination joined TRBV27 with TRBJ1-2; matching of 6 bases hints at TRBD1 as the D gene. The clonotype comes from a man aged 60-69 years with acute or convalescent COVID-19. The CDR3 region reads CASSPNPRDTGRYGYTF. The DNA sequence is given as TGTGCCAGCAGTCCCAACCCCCGGGACACCGGGAGGTATGGCTACACCTTC.